This T cell receptor (beta chain) was captured in a study of T-cell reconstitution after alpha-beta-depleted transplantation in children. Whole-study findings and limits: Several hundred rapidly expanded clones from non-depleted graft cells reportedly supplied alpha-beta T cells about two months post-transplant. Where some patients showed high TCRbeta diversity at day 60, it came from recipient T cells and thymic progenitors that had survived. By one year post-transplant, T-cell counts and diversity largely arose from T cells that were newly produced.

CDR1 and CDR2 (germline): DFQATT, SNEGSKA (reference sequence). This CDR3 has 14 amino acids. Trimming took 5 bases from V and 6 from J; bases not matched to a gene: 11. During its preparation, the TCRbeta library received unique molecular identifiers. Using its own MiXCR run on the PCR reads, TCRdb lists one record per CDR3 protein. The repertoire includes a few hundred thousand distinct CDR3 sequences, over 20% of them detected once, and 2.6% sits in the top ten. This clonotype was counted ten times or more. Its antigen is currently unknown. The material was PBMCs, obtained before TCRalphabeta/CD19-depleted stem cell transplant. The clonotype originates from a girl aged 2 to 9 with Fanconi anemia, due to receive a stem cell transplant. The chain recombines TRBV20-1 with TRBJ2-5; 8 positions agree with TRBD2. CDR3 residues: CSAWSGGVSQTQYF. CDR3 DNA sequence: TGCAGTGCTTGGTCGGGAGGGGTGAGCCAGACCCAGTACTTC.